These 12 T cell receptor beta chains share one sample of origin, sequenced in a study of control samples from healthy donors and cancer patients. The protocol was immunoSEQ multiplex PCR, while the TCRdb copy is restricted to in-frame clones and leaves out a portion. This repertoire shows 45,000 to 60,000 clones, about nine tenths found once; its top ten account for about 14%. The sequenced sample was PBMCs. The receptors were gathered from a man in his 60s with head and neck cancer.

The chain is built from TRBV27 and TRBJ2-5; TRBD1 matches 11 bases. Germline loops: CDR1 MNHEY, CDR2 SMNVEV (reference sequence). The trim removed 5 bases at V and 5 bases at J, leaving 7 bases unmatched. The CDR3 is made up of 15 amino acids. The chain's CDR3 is CASSPWTGGRETQYF. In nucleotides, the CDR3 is TGTGCCAGCAGTCCGTGGACAGGGGGCCGGGAGACCCAGTACTTC.

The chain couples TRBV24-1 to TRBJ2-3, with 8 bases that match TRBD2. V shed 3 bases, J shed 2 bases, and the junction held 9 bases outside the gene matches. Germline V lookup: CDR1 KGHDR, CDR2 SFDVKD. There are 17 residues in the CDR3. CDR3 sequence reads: CATSDRTRLANTDTQYF. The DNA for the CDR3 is TGTGCCACCAGTGATCGTACGAGACTAGCGAACACAGATACGCAGTATTTT.

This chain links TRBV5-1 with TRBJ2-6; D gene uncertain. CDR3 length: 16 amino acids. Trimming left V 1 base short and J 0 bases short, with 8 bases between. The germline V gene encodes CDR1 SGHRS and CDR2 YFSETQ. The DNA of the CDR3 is TGCGCCAGCAGCTTGACCCCCCTCTCTGGGGCCAACGTCCTGACTTTC. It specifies CASSLTPLSGANVLTF.

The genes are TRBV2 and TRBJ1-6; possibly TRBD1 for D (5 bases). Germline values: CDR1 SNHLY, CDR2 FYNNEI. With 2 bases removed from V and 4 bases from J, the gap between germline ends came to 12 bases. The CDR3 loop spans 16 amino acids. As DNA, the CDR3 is TGTGCCAGCAGTGAATCGACAGTGTTTTATAATTCACCCCTCCACTTT. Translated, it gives CASSESTVFYNSPLHF. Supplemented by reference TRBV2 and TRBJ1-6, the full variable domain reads EPEVTQTPSHQVTQMGQEVILRCVPISNHLYFYWYRQILGQKVEFLVSFYNNEISEKSEIFDDQFSVERPDGSNFTLKIRSTKLEDSAMYFCASSESTVFYNSPLHFGNGTRLTVT.

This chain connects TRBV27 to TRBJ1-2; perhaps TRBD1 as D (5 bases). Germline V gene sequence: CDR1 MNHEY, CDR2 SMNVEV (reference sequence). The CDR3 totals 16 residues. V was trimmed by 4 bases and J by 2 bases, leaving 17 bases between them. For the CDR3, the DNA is TGTGCCAGCAGTTCCCGAGCGACGACAGCAAACTATGGCTACACCTTC. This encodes CASSSRATTANYGYTF.

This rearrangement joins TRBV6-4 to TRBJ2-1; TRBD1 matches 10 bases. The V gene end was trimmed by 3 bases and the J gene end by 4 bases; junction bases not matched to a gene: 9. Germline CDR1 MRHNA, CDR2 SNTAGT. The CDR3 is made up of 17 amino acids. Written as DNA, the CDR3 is TGTGCCAGCAGTGATTCTTTCCGGGACAGGGGTTACAATGAGCAGTTCTTC. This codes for CASSDSFRDRGYNEQFF.

The CDR3, as DNA: TGCGCCAGCAGCTTGGTCACAGGGTTGAACACTGAAGCTTTCTTT. This sequence encodes CASSLVTGLNTEAFF. The rearrangement links TRBV5-1 to TRBJ1-1; perhaps TRBD1 as D (6 bases). CDR1 is SGHRS and CDR2 is YFSETQ in the germline V gene. The length of the CDR3 is 15 residues. V was pared by 0 bases and J by 0 bases, with 9 bases between.

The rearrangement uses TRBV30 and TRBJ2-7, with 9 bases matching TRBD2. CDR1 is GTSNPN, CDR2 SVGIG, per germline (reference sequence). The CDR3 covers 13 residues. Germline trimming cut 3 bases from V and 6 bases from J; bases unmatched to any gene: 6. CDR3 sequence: CAWSRTSVGEQYF. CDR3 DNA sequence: TGTGCCTGGAGCCGGACTAGCGTGGGCGAGCAGTACTTC.

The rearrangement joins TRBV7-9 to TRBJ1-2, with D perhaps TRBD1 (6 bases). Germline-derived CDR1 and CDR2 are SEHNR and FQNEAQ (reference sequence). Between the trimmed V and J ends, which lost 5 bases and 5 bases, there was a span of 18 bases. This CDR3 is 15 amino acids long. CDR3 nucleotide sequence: TGTGCCAGCAGCGACAGCTTAGGGCAGGGGTATGGCTACACCTTC. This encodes CASSDSLGQGYGYTF.

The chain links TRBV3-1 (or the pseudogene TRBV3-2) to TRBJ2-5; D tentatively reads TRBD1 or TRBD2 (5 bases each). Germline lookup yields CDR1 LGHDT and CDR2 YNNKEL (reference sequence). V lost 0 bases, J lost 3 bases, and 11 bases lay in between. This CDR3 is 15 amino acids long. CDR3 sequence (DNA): TGTGCCAGCAGCCAAGATTGGGACGAAAAAGAGACCCAGTACTTC. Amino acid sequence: CASSQDWDEKETQYF.

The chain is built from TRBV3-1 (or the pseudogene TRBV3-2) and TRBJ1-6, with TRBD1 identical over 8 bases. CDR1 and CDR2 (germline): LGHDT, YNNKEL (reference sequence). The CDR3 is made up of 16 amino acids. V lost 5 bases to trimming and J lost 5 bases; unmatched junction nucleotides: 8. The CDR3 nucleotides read TGTGCCAGCAGCAGTAATAACAGGGGGAATAATTCACCCCTCCACTTT. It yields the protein CASSSNNRGNNSPLHF.

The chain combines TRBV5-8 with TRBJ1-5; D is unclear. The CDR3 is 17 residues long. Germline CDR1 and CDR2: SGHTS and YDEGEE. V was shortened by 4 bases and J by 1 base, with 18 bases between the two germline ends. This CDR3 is CASSPVPGLGSNQPQHF. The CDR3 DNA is TGTGCCAGCAGCCCGGTCCCCGGCCTTGGGAGCAATCAGCCCCAGCATTTT.